This is a list of T cell receptor beta chains from one sample in a study of early T cells in non-severe SARS-CoV-2 infection. TCRdb re-analysed the 5' RACE reads in MiXCR, keeping a single row per CDR3 protein. The repertoire holds approximately 110,000 distinct CDR3 sequences, with under 15% as singletons. The specimen sequenced was whole blood. These receptor sequences come from an adult who was a healthcare worker with PCR-confirmed SARS-CoV-2 infection or an uninfected control (not recorded which). Both conserved end residues are part of each CDR3. A D gene is named only where the DNA matches it firmly. Only some rows state a clone size, as once, few, many or a class for expanded clones.

d_call	v_call	clone_size	j_call	cdr3_nt	cdr3_aa
.	TRBV3-1	few	TRBJ2-7	TGTGCCAGCAGCCAAGATAACGCGGGGCCCTACGAGCAGTACTTC	CASSQDNAGPYEQYF
.	TRBV9	.	TRBJ1-1	TGTGCCAGCAGCGCCACGAACACTGAAGCTTTCTTT	CASSATNTEAFF
TRBD1	TRBV19	.	TRBJ2-5	TGTGCCAGTAGTCTCCAGGGGGATCAAGAGACCCAGTACTTC	CASSLQGDQETQYF
.	TRBV11-3	few	TRBJ1-2	TGTGCCAGCAGGACGAGGGCAGTTAGGGACGATGGCTACACCTTC	CASRTRAVRDDGYTF
TRBD1	TRBV3-1	many	TRBJ1-1	TGTGCCAGCAGCCAAGGGTCAGGGGGAACGGGAGCTTTCTTT	CASSQGSGGTGAFF
TRBD1	TRBV6-1	.	TRBJ2-1	TGTGCCAGCAGTGGACAGGGAAGCTCCTACAATGAGCAGTTCTTC	CASSGQGSSYNEQFF
TRBD2	TRBV18	.	TRBJ2-7	TGTGCCAGCTCACCCGGCGGGGGGGACAAGTACGAGCAGTACTTC	CASSPGGGDKYEQYF
.	TRBV30	.	TRBJ1-3	TGTGCCTGGACGGGGGCCTTCTCTGGAAACACCATATATTTT	CAWTGAFSGNTIYF
.	TRBV6-1	.	TRBJ2-5	TGTGCCAGCAGTGTGAAGATTTTGGACGAGACCCAGTACTTC	CASSVKILDETQYF
.	TRBV4-2	.	TRBJ1-2	TGTGCCAGCAGCCAAAACCTCTATGGCTACACCTTC	CASSQNLYGYTF
TRBD2	TRBV4-1	few	TRBJ2-7	TGCGCCAGCAGCCGGGCTGGGGGGGACCTCTCCTACGAGCAGTACTTC	CASSRAGGDLSYEQYF
.	TRBV20-1	few	TRBJ2-3	TGCAGTGCTAACCTCGGCGGTGGATTCCAAAATACGCAGTATTTT	CSANLGGGFQNTQYF
TRBD1	TRBV10-2	.	TRBJ1-5	TGCGCCACCCAGGGGGAAGGGGGTCAGCCCCAGCATTTT	CATQGEGGQPQHF
.	TRBV9	few	TRBJ2-7	TGTGCCAGCAGCGTAGAAAGTTTGGGAGAGCAGTACTTC	CASSVESLGEQYF
TRBD1	TRBV18	many	TRBJ2-7	TGTGCCAGCTCGGGACAGGGGGCCCACGAGCAGTACTTC	CASSGQGAHEQYF
TRBD1	TRBV5-4	.	TRBJ2-7	TGTGCCAGCAGCTCCCGCGTAGGACAGGGCTATACCTACGAGCAGTACTTC	CASSSRVGQGYTYEQYF
TRBD1	TRBV2	.	TRBJ2-7	TGTGCCAGCAGTTCCCGGACAGGGAGCTCCTACGAGCAGTACTTC	CASSSRTGSSYEQYF
.	TRBV4-1	.	TRBJ1-1	TGCGCCAGCAGCCAGTCCCCTGGGCCTAACACTGAAGCTTTCTTT	CASSQSPGPNTEAFF
.	TRBV30	few	TRBJ2-7	TGTGCCTGGAGTGTACCCGGGGGAGTATCCTACGAGCAGTACTTC	CAWSVPGGVSYEQYF
.	TRBV5-5	many	TRBJ1-1	TGTGCCAGCAGCCCCCGGGACTTAGGGGGGAACACTGAAGCTTTCTTT	CASSPRDLGGNTEAFF
.	TRBV3-1	few	TRBJ2-1	TGTGCCAGCAGCCAAGAGATGGGGATAAGTCGGAATGAGCAGTTCTTC	CASSQEMGISRNEQFF
TRBD2	TRBV6-1	.	TRBJ2-5	TGTGCCAGCACAACTAGCGGGGGATCACAAGAGACCCAGTACTTC	CASTTSGGSQETQYF
TRBD2	TRBV7-6	few	TRBJ2-7	TGTGCCAGCAGCTCTGAAGTCAGGGAGGGAGAGCAGTACTTC	CASSSEVREGEQYF
TRBD1	TRBV11-2	few	TRBJ2-2	TGTGCCAGCAGCGTCGACAGGGTAGTACAAACCGGGGAGCTGTTTTTT	CASSVDRVVQTGELFF
.	TRBV19	.	TRBJ1-5	TGTGCCAGTAGTCCAGAGCAAGGGAATCAGCCCCAGCATTTT	CASSPEQGNQPQHF
.	TRBV20-1	.	TRBJ1-2	TGCAGTGCTGGGGACGGGGAGCCCTATGGCTACACCTTC	CSAGDGEPYGYTF
TRBD2	TRBV29-1	.	TRBJ2-1	TGCAGCGTTGATGCGCTAGCGGGGGTTAATGAGCAGTTCTTC	CSVDALAGVNEQFF
.	TRBV7-9	.	TRBJ1-2	TGTGCCAGCACCTTAGGGCCGGCTGATGGCTACACCTTC	CASTLGPADGYTF
TRBD1	TRBV28	.	TRBJ1-1	TGTGCCAGCAGCTTTTCCGGGACAGGCTCTGAAGCTTTCTTT	CASSFSGTGSEAFF
TRBD1	TRBV6-2/TRBV6-3	.	TRBJ1-5	TGTGCCAGCAGTGAGGGACAGGCAGCGAGTCAGCCCCAGCATTTT	CASSEGQAASQPQHF
.	TRBV7-3	.	TRBJ1-1	TGTGCCAGCAGCTCAACTCCGGGGACTGAAGCTTTCTTT	CASSSTPGTEAFF
.	TRBV4-1	many	TRBJ1-1	TGCGCCAGCAGCCAAAACCAGGGATTTGAAGCTTTCTTT	CASSQNQGFEAFF
.	TRBV30	many	TRBJ2-5	TGTGCCTGGAGTGATAGAGAGACCCAGTACTTC	CAWSDRETQYF
.	TRBV7-9	.	TRBJ1-1	TGTGCCAGCAGCCGTTGGGGGTCGGTGGACACTGAAGCTTTCTTT	CASSRWGSVDTEAFF
.	TRBV5-1	.	TRBJ2-7	TGCGCCAGCAGCGTAGGGGCCTCCTCCTACGAGCAGTACTTC	CASSVGASSYEQYF
.	TRBV6-5	.	TRBJ2-2	TGTGCCAGCAGTGTAGACGGGACGTTCGGGGAGCCGTTTTTT	CASSVDGTFGEPFF
.	TRBV7-2	few	TRBJ1-2	TGTGCCAGCAGCGTAAGACCTGCTCTGGCGGACTATGGCTACACCTTC	CASSVRPALADYGYTF
TRBD2	TRBV7-8	few	TRBJ2-2	TGTGCCAGCAGCTCGACTAGCGGGACGACGAACACCGGGGAGCTGTTTTTT	CASSSTSGTTNTGELFF
.	TRBV4-2	.	TRBJ2-1	TGTGCCAGCAGCCAAGATTGGGACAATGGGGGAAATGAGCAGTTCTTC	CASSQDWDNGGNEQFF
TRBD1	TRBV3-1	.	TRBJ1-2	TGTGCCAGCAGCCAAGATCTGCTCCGGGACAGCCGGAGGGGCTACACCTTC	CASSQDLLRDSRRGYTF
.	TRBV24-1	.	TRBJ2-2	TGTGCCATCTCCAGGGAGGCCGGGGAGCTGTTTTTT	CAISREAGELFF
.	TRBV30	once	TRBJ1-1	TGTGCCTGGGAGGCGAACACTGAAGCTTTCTTT	CAWEANTEAFF